The T cell receptor beta chain described here comes from a study of blood T cell repertoires in COVID-19. Overall study: Donors in the United States, Italy and Spain gave samples during acute or convalescent COVID-19. From T cells, B-cell-depleted T cells, or PBMCs came the material, which was cDNA or gDNA.

In the source study's methods: Amplification with reference gene primers provided the estimates of nucleated cell counts. Libraries were prepared by immunoSEQ multiplex PCR; TCRdb keeps only in-frame clonotypes and omits some of them. The V and J calls and clone size were taken over from that table, and D and trimming were inferred from the DNA. The sample carries about 81,000 clones, 91% recorded once. This receptor was taken from a woman aged 45-65 years in a cohort sampled during active COVID-19. Sequencing input: peripheral blood.

DNA of the CDR3: TGTGCCAGCAGTGAGGGCGTAAAGAAGGGAGAGACCCAGTACTTC. This sequence encodes CASSEGVKKGETQYF. The J gene is TRBJ2-5, the V gene TRBV11-2; a weak D match, TRBD2 (5 bases). Trimming stripped 6 bases from V and 4 bases from J, with 18 bases between. CDR3 length: 15 residues. CDR1 is SGHAT and CDR2 is FQNNGV in the germline V gene.